This TCR beta chain originates from a study of post-analysis software for immune sequencing data. Study outcomes and limitations: Patients used roughly five TRBV segments, including TRBV5-6, TRBV5-1 and TRBV20-1, more often than controls.

cDNA libraries for TCR beta contained unique molecular identifiers. TCRdb fed the PCR reads into MiXCR, producing one record per CDR3 protein. The sample has hundreds of thousands of distinct CDR3 sequences, around 60% seen once. Trimming cost V 3 bases and J 3 bases; bases outside gene matches: 2. There are 13 residues in the CDR3. In germline, CDR1 is SGDLS, CDR2 YYNGEE. This clonotype was recorded a few times. Its antigen is not identified. Sequenced material: blood. This chain uses TRBV9 with TRBJ2-5; 7 bases map to TRBD1. This receptor was identified in a girl under 10 years old with multiple sclerosis. CDR3 protein: CASSGGQEETQYF. For the CDR3, the DNA is TGTGCCAGCAGCGGAGGACAGGAAGAGACCCAGTACTTC. The whole variable domain, remainder taken from reference TRBV9 and TRBJ2-5, is DSGVTQTPKHLITATGQRVTLRCSPRSGDLSVYWYQQSLDQGLQFLIQYYNGEERAKGNILERFSAQQFPDLHSELNLSSLELGDSALYFCASSGGQEETQYFGPGTRLLVL.